This TCR beta chain was observed in a study of T cell responses to AZD1222 COVID-19 vaccine. Whole-study findings and limits: Reports indicate that nearly half of spike-specific TCRs are directed at unmutated variant regions. White British people made up most donors, females outnumbered males, and clonal diversity was possibly underestimated.

Regarding this clone: Its matching antigen is unknown.

Sequencing was performed with immunoSEQ multiplex PCR; in TCRdb, only in-frame clones are kept and a portion is missing. The repertoire has 90,000 to 110,000 clones, 82% of them found once; the top ten carry 4.5% to 6%. The germline V gene encodes CDR1 MNHEY and CDR2 SVGEGT. This CDR3 region has 14 residues. Trimming removed 4 bases from V and 12 bases from J; junction bases left unmatched: 5. The receptor was derived from an adult in good health. The specimen comprised peripheral blood, sampled on day 0 of AZD1222 vaccination. The chain has TRBV6-2 or TRBV6-3 and TRBJ1-6; 11 bases line up with TRBD1. The DNA of the CDR3 is TGTGCCAGCAGTTCCCGGACAGGGGGCAGACCCCTCCACTTT. Its translation is CASSSRTGGRPLHF.